This T cell receptor beta chain was sequenced for a study of type 1 and type 2 diabetes patients. Overall study: The cohort mixed type 1 diabetes, type 2 diabetes and nondiabetic donors. CD4+ or CD8+ T cells were positively selected from PBMCs with microbeads.

Findings of the study overall: In type 2 diabetes, highly-expanded CD4+ clones took a median around 4% of reads. Type 2 diabetes and control samples shared highly correlated V and J usage, averaging roughly 0.97.

Genomic DNA was the PCR template. Amplification of the beta chain CDR3 used 30 forward and 13 reverse multiplex primers. TCRdb reprocessed the multiplex PCR reads with MiXCR, giving one entry per CDR3 protein. Seen here are about 250,000 distinct CDR3 sequences, more than 45% observed once, and the top ten hold roughly 13%. CDR1 is SGHVS and CDR2 is FQNEAQ in the germline V gene. The V gene lost 7 bases and the J gene lost 4 bases, with 9 bases spanning the gap. The CDR3 runs to 12 residues. This clonotype was counted a few times. Its target is unknown. The sequence was obtained from a man aged 18 to 30 with type 2 diabetes. Sequenced input: peripheral blood mononuclear cells (PBMCs). This chain links TRBV7-8 with TRBJ2-3; D is ambiguous. CDR3 amino acids: CASTSGADTQYF. The CDR3 nucleotides read TGTGCCAGCACCTCCGGCGCAGATACGCAGTATTTT.